The rows below give T cell receptor beta chains drawn from one sample of a study of OX40 agonist ivuxolimab in advanced cancers. TCRdb keeps only in-frame clones here, not all; method: immunoSEQ multiplex PCR. The profile shows roughly 23,000 clones, almost 85% of them singletons. Sequenced material: CD4+ or CD8+ T cells sorted from blood, taken in a trial of the OX40 agonist ivuxolimab. Receptor source: an adult with an advanced solid tumor such as melanoma, head and neck, liver or kidney cancer. Each CDR3 is given with its conserved first and last residue. The D gene is left open where the match is weak. The listing skips clone size in some rows; elsewhere it reads once, few, many or a size class.

clone size,J gene,D gene,V gene,CDR3 protein,CDR3 DNA
few,TRBJ2-5,-,TRBV19,CASSPRPQETQYF,TGTGCCAGTAGCCCCCGTCCTCAAGAGACCCAGTACTTC
-,TRBJ2-4,TRBD1,TRBV28,CASSSPGQGDIQYF,TGTGCCAGCAGTTCTCCTGGACAGGGAGACATTCAGTACTTC
once,TRBJ1-1,TRBD1,TRBV27,CASSSNPTGGNTEAFF,TGTGCCAGCAGTTCAAATCCGACAGGGGGGAACACTGAAGCTTTCTTT
-,TRBJ1-1,-,TRBV5-1,CASSLAQGINTEAFF,TGCGCCAGCAGCTTGGCCCAAGGGATCAACACTGAAGCTTTCTTT
-,TRBJ2-7,TRBD1,TRBV29-1,CSVYGTGSSYEQYF,TGCAGCGTCTATGGGACAGGGAGCTCCTACGAGCAGTACTTC
-,TRBJ1-1,-,TRBV9,CASSVDSGRMNTEAFF,TGTGCCAGCAGCGTAGATTCGGGGCGGATGAACACTGAAGCTTTCTTT
-,TRBJ2-7,-,TRBV10-3,CASSYGPSYEQYF,TGTGCCAGCAGTTATGGGCCCTCCTACGAGCAGTACTTC
-,TRBJ2-1,-,TRBV5-6,CASRASSYNEQFF,TGTGCCAGCAGGGCAAGCTCCTACAATGAGCAGTTCTTC
-,TRBJ1-6,-,TRBV28,CASSSGFGSPLHF,TGTGCCTCATCCTCGGGCTTCGGGTCACCCCTCCACTTT
-,TRBJ2-7,-,TRBV11-2,CASSFGQSEQYF,TGTGCCAGCAGCTTCGGACAGAGCGAGCAGTACTTC
-,TRBJ2-5,TRBD2,TRBV6-5,CASSYASGGEGETQYF,TGTGCCAGCAGTTACGCCAGCGGGGGGGAGGGGGAGACCCAGTACTTC
-,TRBJ2-2,TRBD2,TRBV7-2,CASSPTPGLAIPGELFF,TGTGCCAGCAGCCCGACCCCGGGACTAGCGATTCCCGGGGAGCTGTTTTTT
-,TRBJ2-3,-,TRBV11-1,CASSLQRRLDTQYF,TGTGCCAGCAGCTTACAGCGACGGTTAGATACGCAGTATTTT
-,TRBJ2-7,-,TRBV27,CASSSSDQVYYEQYF,TGTGCCAGCAGCTCGAGCGACCAGGTATACTACGAGCAGTACTTC
-,TRBJ1-2,-,TRBV27,CASSLAMGGGNGYTF,TGTGCCAGCAGTTTAGCGATGGGCGGGGGAAATGGCTACACCTTC
once,TRBJ2-2,-,TRBV19,CASSDRGYTGELFF,TGTGCCAGTAGTGACAGAGGTTACACCGGGGAGCTGTTTTTT
-,TRBJ2-6,-,TRBV29-1,CSVDFSGANVLTF,TGCAGCGTTGATTTCTCTGGGGCCAACGTCCTGACTTTC
-,TRBJ2-5,-,TRBV11-2,CATRGTVETQYF,TGTGCCACCCGGGGGACCGTAGAGACCCAGTACTTC
once,TRBJ2-7,-,TRBV27,CASSPHPASPYEQYF,TGTGCCAGCAGTCCGCATCCGGCATCCCCCTACGAGCAGTACTTC
-,TRBJ2-1,-,TRBV11-3,CASSLVAGYYNEQFF,TGTGCCAGCAGCTTAGTAGCAGGGTACTACAATGAGCAGTTCTTC
-,TRBJ2-7,TRBD1,TRBV13,CASSPGGRSSYEQYF,TGTGCCAGCAGCCCAGGGGGTCGGAGCTCCTACGAGCAGTACTTC
-,TRBJ1-2,TRBD1,TRBV6-5,CASSYTTTGGGGYTF,TGTGCCAGCAGTTACACGACCACAGGGGGCGGTGGCTACACCTTC
-,TRBJ2-7,TRBD1,TRBV5-6,CASRGTGEYEQYF,TGTGCCAGCAGGGGGACAGGGGAATACGAGCAGTACTTC
-,TRBJ2-3,-,TRBV5-1,CASREGRNKPLEDTQYF,TGCGCCAGCAGGGAGGGACGGAACAAACCTCTAGAGGATACGCAGTATTTT
-,TRBJ2-5,TRBD1,TRBV4-1,CASSQDAPRTGDETQYF,TGCGCCAGCAGCCAAGATGCCCCACGGACAGGGGACGAGACCCAGTACTTC
-,TRBJ2-3,-,TRBV9,CASSVGSGGFTDTQYF,TGTGCCAGCAGCGTGGGGAGTGGGGGCTTCACAGATACGCAGTATTTT
-,TRBJ1-5,-,TRBV6-1,CASSTRTENQPQHF,TGTGCCAGCAGTACCAGGACGGAGAATCAGCCCCAGCATTTT
-,TRBJ2-7,TRBD1,TRBV5-1,CASSIGQGGTYEQYF,TGCGCCAGCAGCATAGGACAGGGGGGGACCTACGAGCAGTACTTC
once,TRBJ2-1,-,TRBV4-1,CASRGSGGLWFF,TGCGCCAGCCGAGGCTCGGGGGGCCTTTGGTTCTTC